One TCR beta chain is described in this entry. What it binds is not known. These data come from a study of persistence of HIV-infected CD4 T cells. In the study overall: Blood samples, up to 180 mL, came from multiple time points, except a couple of leukapheresis donors sampled once.

Between the trimmed V and J ends, which lost 5 bases and 0 bases, there was a span of 10 bases. The CDR3 sequence is 14 residues long. Germline V CDR1 and CDR2: SGHRS, YFSETQ. Cells were stimulated with overlapping HIV-1 Gag 15-mer peptides. CD40L/CD69 double-negative CD45RO-high memory CD4+ T cells were collected. This was the immunoSEQ version 4 assay in survey mode. Profiled with immunoSEQ multiplex PCR; TCRdb holds only in-frame clones, not every one. The data show around 60,000 clones, about 77% seen once. Study-wide results and limits: Proviral oligoclonality tracked with TCR oligoclonality within the same sorted cells. Compared with CD3/CD28-stimulated cells, CMV- and Gag-responding cells showed lower TCRbeta richness.

The sample in question was CD4+ T cells sorted from PBMCs after approximately 19-hour stimulation, obtained from a patient who received antiretroviral therapy. The chain couples TRBV5-1 to TRBJ2-3; D remains unclear. The TCR comes from an adult man with HIV who was CMV-seropositive. DNA of the CDR3: TGCGCCAGCAGTAAGGGTTCTAGCACAGATACGCAGTATTTT. It translates to CASSKGSSTDTQYF.